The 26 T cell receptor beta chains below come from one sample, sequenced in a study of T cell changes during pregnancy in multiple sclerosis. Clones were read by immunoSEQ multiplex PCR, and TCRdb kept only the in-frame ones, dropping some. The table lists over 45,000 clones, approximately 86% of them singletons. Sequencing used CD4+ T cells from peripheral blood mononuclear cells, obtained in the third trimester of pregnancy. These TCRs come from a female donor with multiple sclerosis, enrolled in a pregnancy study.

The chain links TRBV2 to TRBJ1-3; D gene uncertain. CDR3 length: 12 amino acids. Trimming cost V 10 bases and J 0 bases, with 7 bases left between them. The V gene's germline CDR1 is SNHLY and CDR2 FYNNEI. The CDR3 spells CAIGSSGNTIYF. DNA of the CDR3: TGTGCCATCGGGAGCTCTGGAAACACCATATATTTT. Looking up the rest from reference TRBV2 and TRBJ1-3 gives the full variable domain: EPEVTQTPSHQVTQMGQEVILRCVPISNHLYFYWYRQILGQKVEFLVSFYNNEISEKSEIFDDQFSVERPDGSNFTLKIRSTKLEDSAMYFCAIGSSGNTIYFGEGSWLTVV.

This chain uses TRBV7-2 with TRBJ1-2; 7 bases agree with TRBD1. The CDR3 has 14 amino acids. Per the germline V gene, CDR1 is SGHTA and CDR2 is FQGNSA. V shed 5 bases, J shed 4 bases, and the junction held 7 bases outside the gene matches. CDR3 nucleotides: TGTGCCAGCAGCAGACAGGGCTCCTTCTATGGCTACACCTTC. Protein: CASSRQGSFYGYTF.

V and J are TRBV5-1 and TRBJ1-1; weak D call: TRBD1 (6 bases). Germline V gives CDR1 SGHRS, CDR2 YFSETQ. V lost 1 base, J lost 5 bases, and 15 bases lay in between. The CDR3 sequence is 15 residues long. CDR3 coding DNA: TGCGCCAGCAGCTTGAACCCAGGGGTGGGGACTGAAGCTTTCTTT. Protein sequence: CASSLNPGVGTEAFF.

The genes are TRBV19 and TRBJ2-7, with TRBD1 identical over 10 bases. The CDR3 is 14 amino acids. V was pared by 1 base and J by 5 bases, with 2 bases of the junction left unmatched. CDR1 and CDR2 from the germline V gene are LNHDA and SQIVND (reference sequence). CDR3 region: CASSIAGQGDEQYF. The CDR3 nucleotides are TGTGCCAGTAGTATAGCCGGACAGGGGGACGAGCAGTACTTC. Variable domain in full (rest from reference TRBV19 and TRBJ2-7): DGGITQSPKYLFRKEGQNVTLSCEQNLNHDAMYWYRQDPGQGLRLIYYSQIVNDFQKGDIAEGYSVSREKKESFPLTVTSAQKNPTAFYLCASSIAGQGDEQYFGPGTRLTVT.

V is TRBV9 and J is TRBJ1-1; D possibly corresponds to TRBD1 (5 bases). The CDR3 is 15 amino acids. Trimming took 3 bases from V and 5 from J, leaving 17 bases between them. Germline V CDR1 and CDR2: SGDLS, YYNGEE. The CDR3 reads CASSARGSGWTEAFF. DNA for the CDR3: TGTGCCAGCAGCGCAAGGGGTAGCGGATGGACTGAAGCTTTCTTT. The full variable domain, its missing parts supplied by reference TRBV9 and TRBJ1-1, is DSGVTQTPKHLITATGQRVTLRCSPRSGDLSVYWYQQSLDQGLQFLIQYYNGEERAKGNILERFSAQQFPDLHSELNLSSLELGDSALYFCASSARGSGWTEAFFGQGTRLTVV.

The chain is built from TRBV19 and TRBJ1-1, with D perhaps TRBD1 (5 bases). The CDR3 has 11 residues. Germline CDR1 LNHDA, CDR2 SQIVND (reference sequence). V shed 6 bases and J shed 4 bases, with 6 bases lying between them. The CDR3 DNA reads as TGTGCCAGTAGAAGGGGCACTGAAGCTTTCTTT. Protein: CASRRGTEAFF.

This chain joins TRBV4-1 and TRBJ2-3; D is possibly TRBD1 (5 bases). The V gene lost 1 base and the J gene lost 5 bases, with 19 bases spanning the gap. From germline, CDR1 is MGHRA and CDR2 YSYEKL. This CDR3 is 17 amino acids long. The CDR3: CASSQGSTFIGEDTQYF. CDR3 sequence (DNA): TGCGCCAGCAGCCAAGGTAGTACTTTTATAGGGGAAGATACGCAGTATTTT.

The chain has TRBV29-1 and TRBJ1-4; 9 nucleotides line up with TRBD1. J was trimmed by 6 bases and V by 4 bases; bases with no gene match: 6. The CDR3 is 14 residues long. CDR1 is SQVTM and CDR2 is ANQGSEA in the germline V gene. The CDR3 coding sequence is TGCAGCGTTGGAAACAGGGGGCAACATGAAAAACTGTTTTTT. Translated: CSVGNRGQHEKLFF.

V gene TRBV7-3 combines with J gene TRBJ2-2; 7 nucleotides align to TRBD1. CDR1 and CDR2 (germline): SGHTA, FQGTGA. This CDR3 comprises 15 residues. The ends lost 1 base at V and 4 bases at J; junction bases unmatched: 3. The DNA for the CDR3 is TGTGCCAGCAGCTTAAGACAGGGAGCCACCGGGGAGCTGTTTTTT. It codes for CASSLRQGATGELFF.

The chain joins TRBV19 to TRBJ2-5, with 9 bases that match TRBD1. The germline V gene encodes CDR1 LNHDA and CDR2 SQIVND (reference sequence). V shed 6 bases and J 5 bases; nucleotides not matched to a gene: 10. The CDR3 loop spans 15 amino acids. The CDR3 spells CASRPRTGTGETQYF. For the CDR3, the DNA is TGTGCCAGTAGACCTCGTACCGGGACAGGGGAGACCCAGTACTTC.

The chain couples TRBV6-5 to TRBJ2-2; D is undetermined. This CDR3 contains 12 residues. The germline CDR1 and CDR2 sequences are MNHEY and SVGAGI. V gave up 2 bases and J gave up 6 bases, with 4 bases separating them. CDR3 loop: CASSYRAGELFF. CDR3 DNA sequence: TGTGCCAGCAGTTACCGAGCCGGGGAGCTGTTTTTT.

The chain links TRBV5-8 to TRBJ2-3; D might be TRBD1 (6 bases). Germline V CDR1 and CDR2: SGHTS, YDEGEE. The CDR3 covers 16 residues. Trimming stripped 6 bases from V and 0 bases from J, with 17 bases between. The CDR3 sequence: CASTLRGLTSTDTQYF. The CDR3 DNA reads TGTGCCAGCACACTTAGGGGGTTGACTAGCACAGATACGCAGTATTTT. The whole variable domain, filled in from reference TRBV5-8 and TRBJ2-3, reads EAGVTQSPTHLIKTRGQQATLRCSPISGHTSVYWYQQALGLGLQFLLWYDEGEERNRGNFPPRFSGRQFPNYSSELNVNALELEDSALYLCASTLRGLTSTDTQYFGPGTRLTVL.

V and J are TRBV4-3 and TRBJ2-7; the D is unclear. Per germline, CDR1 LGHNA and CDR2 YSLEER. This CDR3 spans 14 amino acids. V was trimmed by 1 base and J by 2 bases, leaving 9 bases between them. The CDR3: CASSQVSGTYEQYF. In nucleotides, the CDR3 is TGCGCCAGCAGCCAAGTCTCAGGAACCTACGAGCAGTACTTC.

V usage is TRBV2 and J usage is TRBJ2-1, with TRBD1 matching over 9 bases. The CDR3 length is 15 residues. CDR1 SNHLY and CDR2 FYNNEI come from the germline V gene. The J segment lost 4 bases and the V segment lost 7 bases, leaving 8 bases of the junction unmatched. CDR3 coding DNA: TGTGCCAGCACGCTAGGCGGACAGGGGTACAATGAGCAGTTCTTC. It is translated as CASTLGGQGYNEQFF.

CDR3 in amino acids: CASSLVGGSLTDTQYF. DNA of the CDR3: TGCGCCAGCAGCTTGGTGGGGGGATCCCTTACAGATACGCAGTATTTT. The chain carries TRBV5-1 and TRBJ2-3, with a weak D call TRBD2 (6 bases). V dropped 0 bases and J dropped 3 bases, with 14 bases sitting between them. Germline V CDR1 and CDR2: SGHRS, YFSETQ. The CDR3 length is 16 residues.

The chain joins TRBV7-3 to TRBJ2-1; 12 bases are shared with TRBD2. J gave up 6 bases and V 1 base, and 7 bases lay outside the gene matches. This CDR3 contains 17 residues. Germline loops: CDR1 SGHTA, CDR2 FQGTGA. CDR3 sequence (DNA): TGTGCCAGCAGCTTAAAAGGAGCTAGCGGGGGGGGCAATGAGCAGTTCTTC. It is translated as CASSLKGASGGGNEQFF.

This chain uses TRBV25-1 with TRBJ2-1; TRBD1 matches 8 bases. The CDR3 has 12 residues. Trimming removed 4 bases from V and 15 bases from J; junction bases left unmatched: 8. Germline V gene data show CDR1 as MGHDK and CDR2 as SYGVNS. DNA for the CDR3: TGTGCCAGCAGTGGGAGACAGGGGTCACGGTTCTTC. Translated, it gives CASSGRQGSRFF. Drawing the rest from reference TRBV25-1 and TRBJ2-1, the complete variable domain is EADIYQTPRYLVIGTGKKITLECSQTMGHDKMYWYQQDPGMELHLIHYSYGVNSTEKGDLSSESTVSRIRTEHFPLTLESARPSHTSQYLCASSGRQGSRFFGPGTRLTVL.

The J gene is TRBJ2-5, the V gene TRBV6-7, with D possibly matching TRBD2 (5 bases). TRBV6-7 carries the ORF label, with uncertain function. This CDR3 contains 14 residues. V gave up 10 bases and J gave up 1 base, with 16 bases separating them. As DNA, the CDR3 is TGTGCCACCCTACGTTATACTAGCCAAGAGACCCAGTACTTC. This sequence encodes CATLRYTSQETQYF.

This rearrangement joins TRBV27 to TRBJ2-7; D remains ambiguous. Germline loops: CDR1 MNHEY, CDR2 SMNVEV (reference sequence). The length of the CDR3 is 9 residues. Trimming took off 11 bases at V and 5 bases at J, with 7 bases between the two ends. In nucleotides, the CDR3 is TGTGCCCGCCTACACGAGCAGTACTTC. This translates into CARLHEQYF.

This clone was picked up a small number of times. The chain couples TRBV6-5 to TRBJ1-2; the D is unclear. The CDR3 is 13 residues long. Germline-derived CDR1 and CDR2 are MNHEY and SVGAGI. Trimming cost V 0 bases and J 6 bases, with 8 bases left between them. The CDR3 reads CASSYSGVNGYTF. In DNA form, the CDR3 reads TGTGCCAGCAGTTACTCAGGAGTGAATGGCTACACCTTC.

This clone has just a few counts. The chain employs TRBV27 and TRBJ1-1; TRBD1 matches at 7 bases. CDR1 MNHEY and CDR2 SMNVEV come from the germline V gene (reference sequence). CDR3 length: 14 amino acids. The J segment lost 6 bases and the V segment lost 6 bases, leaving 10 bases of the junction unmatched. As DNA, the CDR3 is TGTGCCAGCAGGGATCCGGGACAGTCACCTGAAGCTTTCTTT. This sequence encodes CASRDPGQSPEAFF.

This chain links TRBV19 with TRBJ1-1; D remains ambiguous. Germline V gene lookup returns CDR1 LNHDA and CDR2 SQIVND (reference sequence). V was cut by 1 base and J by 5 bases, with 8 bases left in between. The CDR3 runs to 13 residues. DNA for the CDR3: TGTGCCAGTAGTATAGTCGCGGGGACTGAAGCTTTCTTT. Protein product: CASSIVAGTEAFF.

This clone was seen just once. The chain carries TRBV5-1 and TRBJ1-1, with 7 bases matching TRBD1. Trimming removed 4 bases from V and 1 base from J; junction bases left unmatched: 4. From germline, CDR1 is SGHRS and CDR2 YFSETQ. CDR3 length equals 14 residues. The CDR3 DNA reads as TGCGCCAGCAGCGCGAGGACAGGGAACACTGAAGCTTTCTTT. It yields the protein CASSARTGNTEAFF.

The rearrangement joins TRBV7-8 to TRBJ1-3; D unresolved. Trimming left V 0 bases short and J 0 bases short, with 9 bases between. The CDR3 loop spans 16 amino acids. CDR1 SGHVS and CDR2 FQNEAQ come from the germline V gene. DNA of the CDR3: TGTGCCAGCAGCTTAGCACTGACTGACTCTGGAAACACCATATATTTT. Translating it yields CASSLALTDSGNTIYF.

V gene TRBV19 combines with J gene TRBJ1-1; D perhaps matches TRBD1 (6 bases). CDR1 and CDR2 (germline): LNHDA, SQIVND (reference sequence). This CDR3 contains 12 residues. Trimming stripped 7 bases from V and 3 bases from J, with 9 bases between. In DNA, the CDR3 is TGTGCCAGTATTGGACAGTACACTGAAGCTTTCTTT. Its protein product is CASIGQYTEAFF.

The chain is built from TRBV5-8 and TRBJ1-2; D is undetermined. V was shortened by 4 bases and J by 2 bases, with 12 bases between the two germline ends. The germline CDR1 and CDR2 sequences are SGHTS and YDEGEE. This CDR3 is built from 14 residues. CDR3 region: CASSMGWENYGYTF. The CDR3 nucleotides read TGTGCCAGCAGCATGGGATGGGAGAACTATGGCTACACCTTC. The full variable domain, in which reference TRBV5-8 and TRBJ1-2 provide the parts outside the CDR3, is EAGVTQSPTHLIKTRGQQATLRCSPISGHTSVYWYQQALGLGLQFLLWYDEGEERNRGNFPPRFSGRQFPNYSSELNVNALELEDSALYLCASSMGWENYGYTFGSGTRLTVV.